The T cell receptor beta chain under discussion was sequenced for a study of control samples from healthy donors and cancer patients. Here immunoSEQ multiplex PCR was the method, and the copy in TCRdb shows in-frame clones only, minus some. The sample carries around 55,000 clones, 90% to 97% recorded once. This CDR3 spans 15 amino acids. The germline V and J ends were trimmed by 0 bases and 5 bases, with 14 bases remaining between them. CDR1 is SGDLS and CDR2 is YYNGEE in the germline V gene. This TCR derives from a woman between 18 and 29 years old in good health. The J gene is TRBJ1-1, the V gene TRBV9; TRBD1 might be the D (5 bases). Input material: blood. The CDR3 region is CASSVEAGWGTEAFF. Here the CDR3 DNA reads TGTGCCAGCAGCGTAGAGGCAGGGTGGGGGACTGAAGCTTTCTTT.